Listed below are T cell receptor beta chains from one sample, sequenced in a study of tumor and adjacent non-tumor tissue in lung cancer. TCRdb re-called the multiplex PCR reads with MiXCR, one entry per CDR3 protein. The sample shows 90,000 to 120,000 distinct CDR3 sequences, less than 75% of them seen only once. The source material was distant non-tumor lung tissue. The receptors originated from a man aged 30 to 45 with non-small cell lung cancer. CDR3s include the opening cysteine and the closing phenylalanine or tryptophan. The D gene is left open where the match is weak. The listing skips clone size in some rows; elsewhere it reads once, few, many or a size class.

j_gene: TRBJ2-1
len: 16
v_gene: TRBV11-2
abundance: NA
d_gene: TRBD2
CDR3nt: TGTGCCAGCAGCTTATGGACTAGCAAGTTACTGAATGAGCAGTTCTTC
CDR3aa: CASSLWTSKLLNEQFF

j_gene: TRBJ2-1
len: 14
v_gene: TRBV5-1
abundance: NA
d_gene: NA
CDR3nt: TGCGCCAGCAGCTTGATGCTAGCAGACAATGAGCAGTTCTTC
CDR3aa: CASSLMLADNEQFF

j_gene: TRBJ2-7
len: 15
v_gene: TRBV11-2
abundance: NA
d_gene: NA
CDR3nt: TGTGCCAGCAGCCAGGGACACGAGGGCTCCTACGAGCAGTACTTC
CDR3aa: CASSQGHEGSYEQYF

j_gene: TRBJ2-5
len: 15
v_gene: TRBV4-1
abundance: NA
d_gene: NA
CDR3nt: TGCGCCAGTATGCAAGATCGAGATGAGGAAGAGACCCAGTACTTC
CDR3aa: CASMQDRDEEETQYF

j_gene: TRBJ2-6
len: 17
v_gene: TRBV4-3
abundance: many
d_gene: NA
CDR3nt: TGCGCCAGCAGCCAAGATTACAGAGCCTCTGGGGCCAACGTCCTGACTTTC
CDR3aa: CASSQDYRASGANVLTF

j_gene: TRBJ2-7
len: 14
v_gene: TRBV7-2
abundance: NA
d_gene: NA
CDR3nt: TGTGCCAACACTAGTGGGGGGAACTCCTACGAGCAGTACTTC
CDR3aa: CANTSGGNSYEQYF

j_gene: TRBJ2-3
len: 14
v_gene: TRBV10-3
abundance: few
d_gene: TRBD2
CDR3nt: TGTGCCATCAGTGAGCCCCGACTAGCGGATACGCAGTATTTT
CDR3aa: CAISEPRLADTQYF

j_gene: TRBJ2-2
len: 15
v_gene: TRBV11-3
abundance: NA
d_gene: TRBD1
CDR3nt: TGTGCCAGCAGCCCGGGACAGGGGATCACCGGGGAGCTGTTTTTT
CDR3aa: CASSPGQGITGELFF

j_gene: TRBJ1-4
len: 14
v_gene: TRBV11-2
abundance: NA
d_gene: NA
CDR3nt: TGTGCCAACAGCTTCGATAGAGGGGGAAAAAAACTGTTTTTT
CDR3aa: CANSFDRGGKKLFF

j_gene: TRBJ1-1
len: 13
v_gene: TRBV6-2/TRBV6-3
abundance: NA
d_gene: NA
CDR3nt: TGTGCCAGCAGCCGAACAACGAACACTGAAGCTTTCTTT
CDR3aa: CASSRTTNTEAFF

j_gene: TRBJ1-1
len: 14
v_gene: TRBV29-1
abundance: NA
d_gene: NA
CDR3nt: TGCAGCGTTGAAGATACTTGGGATGGCACTGATGCTTTCTTT
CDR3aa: CSVEDTWDGTDAFF

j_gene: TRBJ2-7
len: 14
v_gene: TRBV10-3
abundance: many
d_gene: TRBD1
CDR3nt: TGTGCCATCAATCCGGGACAGGGAGGCTACGAGCAGTACTTC
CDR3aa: CAINPGQGGYEQYF

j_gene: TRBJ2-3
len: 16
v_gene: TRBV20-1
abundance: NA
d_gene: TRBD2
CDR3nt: TGCAGTGCTAGAGATCGAGCGGGGGGGTCGGTAGATACGCAGTATTTT
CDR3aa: CSARDRAGGSVDTQYF

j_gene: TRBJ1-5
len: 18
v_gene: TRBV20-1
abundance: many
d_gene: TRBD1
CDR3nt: TGCAGTGCTAGACCCCCCCCGACAGGGGGCATTCAAGATCAGCCCCAGCATTTT
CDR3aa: CSARPPPTGGIQDQPQHF

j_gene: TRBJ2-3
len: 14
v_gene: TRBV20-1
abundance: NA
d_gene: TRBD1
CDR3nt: TGCAGTGCTGCATCGACAGGGGGCGCAGATACGCAGTATTTT
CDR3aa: CSAASTGGADTQYF

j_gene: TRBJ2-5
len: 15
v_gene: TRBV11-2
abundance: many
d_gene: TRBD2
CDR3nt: TGTGCCAGCAGCTTGCTAGCGGGGATTCAAGAGACCCAGTACTTC
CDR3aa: CASSLLAGIQETQYF

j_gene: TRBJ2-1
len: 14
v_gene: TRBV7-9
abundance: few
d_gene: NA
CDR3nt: TGTGCCAGCAGCTTAGGGGATAGGCCCAATGAGCAGTTCTTC
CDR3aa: CASSLGDRPNEQFF

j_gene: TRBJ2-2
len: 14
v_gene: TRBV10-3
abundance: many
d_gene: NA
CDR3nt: TGTGCCATCAGCGGGGGCGTGTTCACCGGGGAGCTGTTTTTT
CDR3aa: CAISGGVFTGELFF

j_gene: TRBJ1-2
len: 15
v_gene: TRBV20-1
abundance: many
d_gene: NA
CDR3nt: TGCAGTACAACGGGGTCGGGTCTCGGGAACTATGGCTACACCTTC
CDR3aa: CSTTGSGLGNYGYTF

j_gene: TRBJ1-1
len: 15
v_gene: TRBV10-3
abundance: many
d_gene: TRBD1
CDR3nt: TGTGCCATCAGTCGGGGGACAGGGTGGGACACTGAAGCTTTCTTT
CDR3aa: CAISRGTGWDTEAFF

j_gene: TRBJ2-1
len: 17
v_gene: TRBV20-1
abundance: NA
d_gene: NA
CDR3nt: TGCAGTGCTAGAGATGAGGGCTGGAGGAAATTATACAATGAGCAGTTCTTC
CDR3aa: CSARDEGWRKLYNEQFF

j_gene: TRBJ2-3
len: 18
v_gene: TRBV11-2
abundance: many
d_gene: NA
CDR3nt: TGTGCCAGCAGCCCGGCCTTAGGGGGGGGGCTTTGGGGCGGTACGCAGTATTTT
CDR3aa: CASSPALGGGLWGGTQYF

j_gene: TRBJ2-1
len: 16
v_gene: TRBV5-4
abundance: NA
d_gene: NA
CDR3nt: TGTGCCAGCAGCTACTTGGGTAGCGGCTCCTACGATGAGCAGTTCTTC
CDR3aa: CASSYLGSGSYDEQFF

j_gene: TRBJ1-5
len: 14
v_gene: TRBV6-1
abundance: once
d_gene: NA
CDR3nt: TGTGCCAGCAGAGTTGGACTAGCTGCTGATACGCAGCATTTT
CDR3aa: CASRVGLAADTQHF

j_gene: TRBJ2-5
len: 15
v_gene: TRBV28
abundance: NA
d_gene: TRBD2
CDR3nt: TGTGCCAGCAGTGCCACTAGCGGGGGGGGTGGAACCCAGTACTTC
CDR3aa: CASSATSGGGGTQYF

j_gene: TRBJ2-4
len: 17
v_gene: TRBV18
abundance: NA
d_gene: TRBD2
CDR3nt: TGTGCCAGCTCACCGTCCGGGACTAGCGGGTTGGTAAACATTCAGTACTTC
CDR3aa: CASSPSGTSGLVNIQYF

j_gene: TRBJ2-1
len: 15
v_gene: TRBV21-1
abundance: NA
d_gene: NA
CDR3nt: TGTGCGAGCAGCGCGACGAATAACCTTTACAATGAGCAGTTCTTT
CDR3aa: CASSATNNLYNEQFF

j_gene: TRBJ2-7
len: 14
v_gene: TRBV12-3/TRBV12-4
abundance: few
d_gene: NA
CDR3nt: TGTGCCAGCAGTTTATCTACAGGATCCTACGAGCAGTACTTC
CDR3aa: CASSLSTGSYEQYF

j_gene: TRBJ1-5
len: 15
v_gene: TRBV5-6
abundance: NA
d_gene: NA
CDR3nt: TGTGCCGGCAGCTTGTCGATGGGTCCCAATCAGCCCCAGCATTTT
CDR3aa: CAGSLSMGPNQPQHF

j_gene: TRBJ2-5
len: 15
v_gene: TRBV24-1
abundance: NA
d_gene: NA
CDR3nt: TGTGCCACCAGTTCGGGGCCAACATACCAAGTGACCCAGTACTTC
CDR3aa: CATSSGPTYQVTQYF

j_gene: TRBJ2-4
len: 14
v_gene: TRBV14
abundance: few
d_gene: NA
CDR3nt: TGTGCCAGCAGCCAAGGCGGAGCCAAAAACATTCAGTACTTC
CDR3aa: CASSQGGAKNIQYF

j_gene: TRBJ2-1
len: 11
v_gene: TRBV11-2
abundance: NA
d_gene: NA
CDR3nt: TGTGCCAGCAGCTTGGGGTCTAGTCAGTTCTTC
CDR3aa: CASSLGSSQFF

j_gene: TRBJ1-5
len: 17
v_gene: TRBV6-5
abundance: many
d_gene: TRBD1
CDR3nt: TGTGCCAGCAGTTACTCCATGCCGAGGACAGGGGGCATGCCCCAGCATTTT
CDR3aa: CASSYSMPRTGGMPQHF

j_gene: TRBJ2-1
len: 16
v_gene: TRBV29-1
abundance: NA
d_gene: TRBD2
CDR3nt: TGCAGCCTTGAAGATCTAGCGGCAGTAGGAGGCAATGAGCAGTTCTTC
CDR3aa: CSLEDLAAVGGNEQFF

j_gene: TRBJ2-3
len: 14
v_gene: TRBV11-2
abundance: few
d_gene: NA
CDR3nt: TGTGCCAGCAGCTTACAACCTGGCACAGATACGCAGTATTTT
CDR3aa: CASSLQPGTDTQYF

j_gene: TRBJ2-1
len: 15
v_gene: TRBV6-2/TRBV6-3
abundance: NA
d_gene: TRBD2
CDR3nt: TGTGCCAGCAGTTTCGGGGGGGCCGCCTACAATAAGCAGTTCTTC
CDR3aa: CASSFGGAAYNKQFF

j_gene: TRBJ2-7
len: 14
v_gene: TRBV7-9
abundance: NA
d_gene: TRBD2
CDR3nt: TGTGCCAGCAGCCGGACTAGCGGGTCCTACGAGCAGTACTTC
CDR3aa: CASSRTSGSYEQYF

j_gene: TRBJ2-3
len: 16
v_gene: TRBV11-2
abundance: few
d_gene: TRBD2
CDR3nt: TGTACCAGCTTCTCGACGGCTAGCGGGGGGAAAGATACGCAGTATTTT
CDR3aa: CTSFSTASGGKDTQYF

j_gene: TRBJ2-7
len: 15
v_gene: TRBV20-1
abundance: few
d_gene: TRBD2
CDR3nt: TGCAGTGCTAGAGGGGCAAGCGGGGGGTTCTACGAGCAGTACTTC
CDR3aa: CSARGASGGFYEQYF

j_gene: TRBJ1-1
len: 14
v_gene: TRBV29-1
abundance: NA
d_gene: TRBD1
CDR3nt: TGCAGCGCCACAGGGGGTGCGGGGTGGACTGAAGCTTTCTTT
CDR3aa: CSATGGAGWTEAFF

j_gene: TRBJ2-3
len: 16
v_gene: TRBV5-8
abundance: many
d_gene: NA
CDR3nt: TGTGCCAGCAGCCCCAACTCAAGACTTTCCACAGATACGCAGTATTTT
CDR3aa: CASSPNSRLSTDTQYF

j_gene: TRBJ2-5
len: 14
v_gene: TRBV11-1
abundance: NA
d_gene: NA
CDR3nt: TGTACCAGCAGCTTGGCCACTCCACAAGAGACCCAGTACTTC
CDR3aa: CTSSLATPQETQYF

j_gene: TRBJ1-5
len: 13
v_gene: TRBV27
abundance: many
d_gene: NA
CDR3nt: TGTGCCAGCCGAGTAAATAGCAATCAGCCCCAGCATTTT
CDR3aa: CASRVNSNQPQHF

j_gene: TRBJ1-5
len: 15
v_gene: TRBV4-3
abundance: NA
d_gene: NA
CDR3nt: TGCGCCATCAGCCAAGATACAGGAGGCGCCCAGCCCCAGCATTTT
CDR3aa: CAISQDTGGAQPQHF

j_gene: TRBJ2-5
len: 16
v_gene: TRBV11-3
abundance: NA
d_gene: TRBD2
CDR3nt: TGCGCCAGCAGCCCCGGACTAGCGGGAGAGGGAGTGACCCAGTACTTC
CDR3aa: CASSPGLAGEGVTQYF

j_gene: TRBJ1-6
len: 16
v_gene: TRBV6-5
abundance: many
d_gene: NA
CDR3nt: TGTGCCAGCAGTTACTCCGGGGGGCGAAATAATTCACCCCTCCACTTT
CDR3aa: CASSYSGGRNNSPLHF

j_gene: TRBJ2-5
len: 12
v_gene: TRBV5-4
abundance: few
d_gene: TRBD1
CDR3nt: TGTGCCAGCGGACAGGTTCATGAGACTCAGTACTTC
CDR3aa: CASGQVHETQYF

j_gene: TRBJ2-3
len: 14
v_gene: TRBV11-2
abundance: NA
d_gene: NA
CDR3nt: TGTGCCATCAGCCTCCCTGGGACGGCGAATACGCAGTATTTT
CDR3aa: CAISLPGTANTQYF

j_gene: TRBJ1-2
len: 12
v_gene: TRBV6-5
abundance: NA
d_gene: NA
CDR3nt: TGTGCCAGCAGACTCGGGCAATATGGCTGCACCTTC
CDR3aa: CASRLGQYGCTF

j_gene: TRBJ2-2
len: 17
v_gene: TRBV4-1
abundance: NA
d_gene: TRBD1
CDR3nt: TGCGCCAGCAGCAGATCGAACGGAGGGACAGGGGACGGGGAGCTGTTTTTT
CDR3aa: CASSRSNGGTGDGELFF

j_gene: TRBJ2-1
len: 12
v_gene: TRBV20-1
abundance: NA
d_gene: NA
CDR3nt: TGCAGTGCTACAAGGGCGTGTAATGAACAGTTCTTC
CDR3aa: CSATRACNEQFF

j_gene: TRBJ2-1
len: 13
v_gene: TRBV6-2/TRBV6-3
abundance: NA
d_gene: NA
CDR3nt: TGTGCCAGCAGGACTGGCGGGGACAGTGAGCAGTTCTTC
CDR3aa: CASRTGGDSEQFF

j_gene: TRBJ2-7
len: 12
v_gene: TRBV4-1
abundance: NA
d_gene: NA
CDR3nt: TGTGCCAGCAACCAAGATTTTGCTGAGCAGTACTTC
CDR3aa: CASNQDFAEQYF

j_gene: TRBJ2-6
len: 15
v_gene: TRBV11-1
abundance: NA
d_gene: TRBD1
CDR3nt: TGTGCCAGCAGCTTCGGACAGGCTGGGGCCAACGTTCTGACTTTC
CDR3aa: CASSFGQAGANVLTF

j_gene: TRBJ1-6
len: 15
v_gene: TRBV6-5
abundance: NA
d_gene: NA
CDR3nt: TGTGCCTGCAGCCCCATTGGGGGCCCGGGATCACCCGTCCACTTT
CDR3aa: CACSPIGGPGSPVHF

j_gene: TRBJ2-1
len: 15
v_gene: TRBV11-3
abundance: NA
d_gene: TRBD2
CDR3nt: TGTGCCAGCAGCTTTGGTCTGGGAGGGGAGAATGGGCAGTTCTTC
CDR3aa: CASSFGLGGENGQFF

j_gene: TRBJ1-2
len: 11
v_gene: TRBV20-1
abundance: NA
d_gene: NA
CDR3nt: TGCGGTGCGAGGTTGGGCTATGGTTACACCTTC
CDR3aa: CGARLGYGYTF